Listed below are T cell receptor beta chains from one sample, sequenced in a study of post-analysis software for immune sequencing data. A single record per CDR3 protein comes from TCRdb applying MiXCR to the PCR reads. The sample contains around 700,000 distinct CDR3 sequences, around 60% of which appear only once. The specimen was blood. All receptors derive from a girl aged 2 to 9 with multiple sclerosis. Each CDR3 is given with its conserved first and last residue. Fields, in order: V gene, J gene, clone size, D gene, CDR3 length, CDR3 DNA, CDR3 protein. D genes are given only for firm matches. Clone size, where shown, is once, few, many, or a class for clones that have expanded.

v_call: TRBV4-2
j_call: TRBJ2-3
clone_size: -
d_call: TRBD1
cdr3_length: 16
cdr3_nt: TGTGCCAGCAGCCAAGAGGGCAGGGGGCAAAAAGATACGCAGTATTTT
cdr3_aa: CASSQEGRGQKDTQYF

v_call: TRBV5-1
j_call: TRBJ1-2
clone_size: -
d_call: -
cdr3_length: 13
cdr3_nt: TGCGCCAGCAGCCAACCAGATAACTATGGCTACACCTTC
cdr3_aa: CASSQPDNYGYTF

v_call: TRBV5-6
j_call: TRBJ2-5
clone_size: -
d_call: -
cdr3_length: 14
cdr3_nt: TGTGCCAGCAGCGCAGACCCTCTCGGGGAGACCCAGTACTTC
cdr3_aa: CASSADPLGETQYF

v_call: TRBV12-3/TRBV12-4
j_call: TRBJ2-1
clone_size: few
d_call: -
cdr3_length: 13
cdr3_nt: TGTGCCAGCAGTTTACAACAGGGTCGGGAGCAGTTCTTC
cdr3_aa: CASSLQQGREQFF

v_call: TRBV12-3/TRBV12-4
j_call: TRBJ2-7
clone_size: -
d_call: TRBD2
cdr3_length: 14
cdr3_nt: TGTGCCAGCACCCTAGGCACGGGAGGGGGCGAGCAGTACTTC
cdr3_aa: CASTLGTGGGEQYF

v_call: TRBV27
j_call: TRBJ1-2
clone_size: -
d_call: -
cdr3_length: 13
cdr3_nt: TGTGCCAGCAGTTTAGAGGGCAGGGCAGGCTACACCTTC
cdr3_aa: CASSLEGRAGYTF

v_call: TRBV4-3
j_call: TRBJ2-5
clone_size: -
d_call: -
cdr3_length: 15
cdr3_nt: TGCGCCAGCAGCCAAGGCGGCAATATTTTAGAGACCCAGTACTTC
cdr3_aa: CASSQGGNILETQYF

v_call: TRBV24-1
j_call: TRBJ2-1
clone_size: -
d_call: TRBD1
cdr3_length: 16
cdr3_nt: TGTGCCACCAGTGACCGTGGACAGGGTGGATACAATGAGCAGTTCTTC
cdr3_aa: CATSDRGQGGYNEQFF

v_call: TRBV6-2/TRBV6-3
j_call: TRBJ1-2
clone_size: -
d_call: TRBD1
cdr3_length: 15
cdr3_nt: TGTGCCAGCACGATGGGACAGCAAGCTAACTATGGCTACACCTTC
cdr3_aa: CASTMGQQANYGYTF

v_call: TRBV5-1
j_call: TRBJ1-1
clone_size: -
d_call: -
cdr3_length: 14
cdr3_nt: TGCGCCAGCAGCTTGGAGGCAGGGACCCCTGAAGCTTTCTTT
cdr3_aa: CASSLEAGTPEAFF

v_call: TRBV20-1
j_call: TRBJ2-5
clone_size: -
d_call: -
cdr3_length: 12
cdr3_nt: TGCAGTGCTAGAGAGGATGGGGAGACCCAGTACTTC
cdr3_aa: CSAREDGETQYF

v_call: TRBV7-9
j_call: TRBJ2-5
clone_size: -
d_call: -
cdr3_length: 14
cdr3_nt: TGTGCCAGCAGCTTAGACAGACGGTCCGGGGCCCAGTACTTC
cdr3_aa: CASSLDRRSGAQYF

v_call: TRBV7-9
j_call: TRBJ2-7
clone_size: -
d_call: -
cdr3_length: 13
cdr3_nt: TGTGCCAGCAGCGCTGTTACACGTTACGAGCAGTACTTC
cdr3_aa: CASSAVTRYEQYF

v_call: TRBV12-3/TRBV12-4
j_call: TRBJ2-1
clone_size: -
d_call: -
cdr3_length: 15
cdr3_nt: TGTGCCAGCAGTTTGACTTTGCGCTCCTACAATGAGCAGTTCTTC
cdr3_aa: CASSLTLRSYNEQFF

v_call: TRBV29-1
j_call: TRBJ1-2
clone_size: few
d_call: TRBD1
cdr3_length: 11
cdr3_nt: TGCAGCCTCCGGGACAGCTATGGCTACACCTTC
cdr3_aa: CSLRDSYGYTF

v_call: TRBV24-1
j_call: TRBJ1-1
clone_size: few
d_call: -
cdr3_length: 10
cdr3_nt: TGTGCCACCAGCCCCCGGAAAGCTTTCTTT
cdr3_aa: CATSPRKAFF

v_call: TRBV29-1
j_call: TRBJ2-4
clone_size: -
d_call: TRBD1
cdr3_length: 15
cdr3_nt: TGCAGCGTCCTGACAGGGGCTTACTTCAAAAACATTCAGTACTTC
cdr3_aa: CSVLTGAYFKNIQYF

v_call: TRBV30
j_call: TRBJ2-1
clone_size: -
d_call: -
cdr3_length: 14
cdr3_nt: TGTGCCTGGAGTCCTATCGACTTTCACAATGAGCAGTTCTTC
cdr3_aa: CAWSPIDFHNEQFF

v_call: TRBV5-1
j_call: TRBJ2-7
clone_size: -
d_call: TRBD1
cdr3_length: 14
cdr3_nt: TGCGCCAGCAGCGGAACAGGGGACGGCTACGAGCAGTACTTC
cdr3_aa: CASSGTGDGYEQYF

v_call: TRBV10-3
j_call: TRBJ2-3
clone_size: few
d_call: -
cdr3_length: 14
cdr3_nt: TGTGCCATCAGGGATACAGGGTGGACAGATACGCAGTATTTT
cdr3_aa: CAIRDTGWTDTQYF

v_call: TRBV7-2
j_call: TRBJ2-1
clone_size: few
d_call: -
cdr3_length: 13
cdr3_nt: TGTGCCAGCAGCTTAGGCCCGGGCGGTGAGCAGTTCTTC
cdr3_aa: CASSLGPGGEQFF

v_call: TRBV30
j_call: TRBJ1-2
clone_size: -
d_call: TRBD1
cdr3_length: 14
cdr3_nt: TGTGCCTGGAACGGCGGGGGACAGACCTATGGCTACACCTTC
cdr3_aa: CAWNGGGQTYGYTF

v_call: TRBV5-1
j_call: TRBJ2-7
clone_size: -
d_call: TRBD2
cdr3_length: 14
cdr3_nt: TGCGCCAGCAGAAAGCGGGAGGTAATCAACGAGCAGTACTTC
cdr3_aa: CASRKREVINEQYF

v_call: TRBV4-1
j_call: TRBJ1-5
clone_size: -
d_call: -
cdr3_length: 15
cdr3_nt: TGCGCCAGCAGCCAAGATTCAGAGACAGATCAGCCCCAGCATTTT
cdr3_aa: CASSQDSETDQPQHF

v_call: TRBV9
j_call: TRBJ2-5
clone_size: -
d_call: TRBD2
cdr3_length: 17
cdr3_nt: TGTGCCAGCAGCGTAGATCCCAGCGGGGGACCCCAAGAGACCCAGTACTTC
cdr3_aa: CASSVDPSGGPQETQYF

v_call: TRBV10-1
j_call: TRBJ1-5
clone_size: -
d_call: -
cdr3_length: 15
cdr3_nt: TGCGCCAGCAGCCCCGGGGCCCACAGCAATCAGCCCCAGCATTTT
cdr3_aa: CASSPGAHSNQPQHF

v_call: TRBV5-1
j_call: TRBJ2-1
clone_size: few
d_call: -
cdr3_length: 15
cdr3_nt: TGCGCCAGCAGCTTGGGGGACGTCTCCTACAATGAGCAGTTCTTC
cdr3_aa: CASSLGDVSYNEQFF

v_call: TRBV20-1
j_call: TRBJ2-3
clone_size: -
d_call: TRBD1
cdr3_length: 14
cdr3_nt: TGCAGTGCTAGAGTCCAGGGGGTTCCAGATACGCAGTATTTT
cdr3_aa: CSARVQGVPDTQYF

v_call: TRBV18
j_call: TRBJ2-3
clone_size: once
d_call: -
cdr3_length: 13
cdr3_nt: TGTGCCAGCTCACCAAATCGAGAGGGTACGCAGTATTTT
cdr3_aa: CASSPNREGTQYF

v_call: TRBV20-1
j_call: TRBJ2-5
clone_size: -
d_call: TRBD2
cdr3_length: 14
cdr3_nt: TGCAGTGCTAGTACGCGGGAGCGGCAAGAGACCCAGTACTTC
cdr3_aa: CSASTRERQETQYF

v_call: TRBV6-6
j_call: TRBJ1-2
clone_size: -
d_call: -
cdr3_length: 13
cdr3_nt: TGTGCCAGCAGGCATGACACTTCCTATGGCTACACCTTC
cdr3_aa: CASRHDTSYGYTF

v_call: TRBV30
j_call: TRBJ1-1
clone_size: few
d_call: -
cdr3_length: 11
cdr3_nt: TGTGCCTGGAGTGTGACAGAAGGCGCTTTCTTT
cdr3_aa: CAWSVTEGAFF

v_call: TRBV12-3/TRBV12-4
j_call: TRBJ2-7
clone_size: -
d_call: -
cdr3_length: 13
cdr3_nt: TGTGCCAGCAGCACCTTCACCTCCTACGAGCAGTACTTC
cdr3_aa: CASSTFTSYEQYF

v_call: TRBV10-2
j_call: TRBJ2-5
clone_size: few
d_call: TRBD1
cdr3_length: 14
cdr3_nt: TGCGCCAGCAACGGGGACAGGGGGCGAGAGACCCAGTACTTC
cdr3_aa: CASNGDRGRETQYF

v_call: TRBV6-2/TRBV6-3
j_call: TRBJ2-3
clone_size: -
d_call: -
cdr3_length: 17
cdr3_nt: TGTGCCAGCAGTTACTCGAATCACCCGTCGCCCACAGATACGCAGTATTTT
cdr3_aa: CASSYSNHPSPTDTQYF

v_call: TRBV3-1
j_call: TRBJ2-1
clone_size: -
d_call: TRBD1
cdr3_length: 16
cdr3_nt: TGTGCCAGCAGCCTTCTGGGACAGGGCTCCTACAATGAGCAGTTCTTC
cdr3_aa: CASSLLGQGSYNEQFF